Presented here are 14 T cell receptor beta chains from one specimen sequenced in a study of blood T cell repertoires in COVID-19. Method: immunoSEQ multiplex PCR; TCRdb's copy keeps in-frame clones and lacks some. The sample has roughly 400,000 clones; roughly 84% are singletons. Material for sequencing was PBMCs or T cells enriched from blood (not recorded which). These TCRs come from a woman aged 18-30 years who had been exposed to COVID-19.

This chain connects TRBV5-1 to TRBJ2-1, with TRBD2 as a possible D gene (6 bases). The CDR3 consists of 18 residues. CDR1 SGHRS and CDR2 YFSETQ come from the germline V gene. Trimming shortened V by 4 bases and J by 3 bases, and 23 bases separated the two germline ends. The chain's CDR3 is CASSTNVVAVGIYNEQFF. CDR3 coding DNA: TGCGCCAGCAGCACGAATGTTGTAGCGGTAGGCATCTACAATGAGCAGTTCTTC. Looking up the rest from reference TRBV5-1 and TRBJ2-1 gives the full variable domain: KAGVTQTPRYLIKTRGQQVTLSCSPISGHRSVSWYQQTPGQGLQFLFEYFSETQRNKGNFPGRFSGRQFSNSRSEMNVSTLELGDSALYLCASSTNVVAVGIYNEQFFGPGTRLTVL.

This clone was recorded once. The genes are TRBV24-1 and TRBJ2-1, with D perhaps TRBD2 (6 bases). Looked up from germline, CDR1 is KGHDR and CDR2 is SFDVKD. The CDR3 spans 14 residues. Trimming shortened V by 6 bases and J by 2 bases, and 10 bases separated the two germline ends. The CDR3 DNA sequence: TGTGCCACCAGTCCGGGACTCCCCTACAATGAGCAGTTCTTC. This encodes CATSPGLPYNEQFF.

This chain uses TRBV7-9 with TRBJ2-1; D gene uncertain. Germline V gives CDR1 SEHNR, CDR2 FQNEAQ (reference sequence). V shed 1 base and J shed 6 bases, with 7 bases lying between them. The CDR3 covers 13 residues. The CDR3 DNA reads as TGTGCCAGCAGCTTAGGACTTATCAATGAGCAGTTCTTC. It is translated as CASSLGLINEQFF. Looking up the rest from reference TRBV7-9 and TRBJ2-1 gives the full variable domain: DTGVSQNPRHKITKRGQNVTFRCDPISEHNRLYWYRQTLGQGPEFLTYFQNEAQLEKSRLLSDRFSAERPKGSFSTLEIQRTEQGDSAMYLCASSLGLINEQFFGPGTRLTVL.

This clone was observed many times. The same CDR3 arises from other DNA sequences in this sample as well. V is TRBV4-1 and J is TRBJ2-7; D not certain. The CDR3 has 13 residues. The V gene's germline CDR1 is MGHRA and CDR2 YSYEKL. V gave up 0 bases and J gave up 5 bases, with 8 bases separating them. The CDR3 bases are TGCGCCAGCAGCCAAGATCCGGGTCACGAGCAGTACTTC. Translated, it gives CASSQDPGHEQYF.

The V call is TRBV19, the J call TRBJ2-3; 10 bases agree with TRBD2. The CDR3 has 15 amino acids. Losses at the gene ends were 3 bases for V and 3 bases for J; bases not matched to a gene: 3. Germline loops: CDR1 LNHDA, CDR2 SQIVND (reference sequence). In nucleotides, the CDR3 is TGTGCCAGTAGTATTATAGCGGGAGGAACAGATACGCAGTATTTT. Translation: CASSIIAGGTDTQYF.

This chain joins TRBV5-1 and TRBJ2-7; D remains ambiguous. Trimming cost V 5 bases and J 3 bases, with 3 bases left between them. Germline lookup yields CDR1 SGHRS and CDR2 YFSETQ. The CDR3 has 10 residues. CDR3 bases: TGCGCCAGCAGTTACTACGAGCAGTACTTC. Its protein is CASSYYEQYF.

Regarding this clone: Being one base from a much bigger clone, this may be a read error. CDR3 in DNA: TGTGCCAGCAGCACAGGGGGCTACGAGCAGTACTTC. It is translated as CASSTGGYEQYF. The genes are TRBV11-3 and TRBJ2-7, with 8 bases identical to TRBD1. The CDR3 extends over 12 amino acids. V was pared by 5 bases and J by 3 bases, with 0 bases of the junction left unmatched. Germline-derived CDR1 and CDR2 are SGHNT and YENEEA.

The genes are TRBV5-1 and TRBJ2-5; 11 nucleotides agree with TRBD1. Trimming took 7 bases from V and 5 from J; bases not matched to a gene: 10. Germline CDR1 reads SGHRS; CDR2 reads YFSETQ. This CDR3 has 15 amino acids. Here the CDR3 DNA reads TGCGCCAGCTACGTGGGACAGGGGGAGTGGGAGACCCAGTACTTC. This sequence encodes CASYVGQGEWETQYF.

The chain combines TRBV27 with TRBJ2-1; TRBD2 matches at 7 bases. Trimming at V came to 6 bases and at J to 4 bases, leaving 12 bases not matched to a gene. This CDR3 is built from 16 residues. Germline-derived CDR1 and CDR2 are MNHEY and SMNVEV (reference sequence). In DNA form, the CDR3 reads TGTGCCAGCAGGCGGCAGAGTAGCGGGTTTTACAATGAGCAGTTCTTC. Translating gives CASRRQSSGFYNEQFF.

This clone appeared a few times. CDR3 protein: CASSWGTGRGEKLFF. CDR3 coding DNA: TGCGCCAGCAGCTGGGGAACAGGGAGGGGTGAAAAACTGTTTTTT. This chain links TRBV4-1 with TRBJ1-4; perhaps TRBD1 as D (6 bases). The CDR3 is made up of 15 amino acids. Deletions cut 5 bases from V and 7 bases from J, with 17 bases between. The germline V gene encodes CDR1 MGHRA and CDR2 YSYEKL.

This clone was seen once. The CDR3 protein is CASRLSGGGMDSPLHF. The CDR3 region has the DNA TGTGCCAGCAGACTTTCGGGAGGGGGTATGGATTCACCCCTCCACTTT. This sequence joins TRBV2 and TRBJ1-6; D may be TRBD1 (6 bases). The CDR3 runs to 16 residues. Trimming cost V 6 bases and J 8 bases, with 20 bases left between them. CDR1 is SNHLY and CDR2 is FYNNEI in the germline V gene.

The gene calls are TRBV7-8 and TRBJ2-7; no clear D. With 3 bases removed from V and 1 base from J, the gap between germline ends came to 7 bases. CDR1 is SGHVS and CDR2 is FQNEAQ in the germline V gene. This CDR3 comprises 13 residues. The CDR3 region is CASSFSLSYEQYF. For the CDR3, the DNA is TGTGCCAGCAGCTTTTCACTTTCCTACGAGCAGTACTTC.

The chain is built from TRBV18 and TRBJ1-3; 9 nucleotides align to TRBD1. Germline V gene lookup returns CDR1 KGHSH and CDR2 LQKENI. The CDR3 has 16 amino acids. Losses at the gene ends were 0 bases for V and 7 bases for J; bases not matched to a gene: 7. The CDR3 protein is CASSPPTGGPSNTIYF. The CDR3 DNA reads TGTGCCAGCTCACCACCGACAGGGGGTCCCTCGAACACCATATATTTT.

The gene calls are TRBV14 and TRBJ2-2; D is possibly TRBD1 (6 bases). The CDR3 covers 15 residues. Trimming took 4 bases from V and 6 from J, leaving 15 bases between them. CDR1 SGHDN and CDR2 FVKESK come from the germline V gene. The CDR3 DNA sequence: TGTGCCAGCAGCCGGAACAGGGTTCACGCCGGGGAGCTGTTTTTT. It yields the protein CASSRNRVHAGELFF.